The 23 T cell receptor beta chains given below trace back to one sample, sequenced in a study of blood T cell repertoires in COVID-19. The assay was immunoSEQ multiplex PCR, and TCRdb's table has in-frame clones only and misses some. Of 130,000 to 150,000 clones listed, less than 85% are singletons. The sample was peripheral blood. The source is a woman of 80 years or more in a cohort sampled during active or convalescent COVID-19.

The chain has TRBV6-5 and TRBJ1-5; TRBD1 matches at 9 bases. The V gene's germline CDR1 is MNHEY and CDR2 SVGAGI. V gave up 11 bases and J gave up 5 bases; unmatched junction bases: 13. This CDR3 contains 15 residues. The CDR3 sequence is CARWGGTGRDQPQHF. As DNA, the CDR3 is TGTGCCCGCTGGGGGGGGACAGGGCGGGATCAGCCCCAGCATTTT.

A few counts support this clone. The rearrangement uses TRBV10-3 and TRBJ1-2; maybe TRBD1 (6 bases). V was trimmed by 7 bases and J by 8 bases, leaving 20 bases between them. Germline values: CDR1 ENHRY, CDR2 SYGVKD. The CDR3 contains 14 residues. The CDR3 DNA reads TGTGCCATCAAAGGGGGGGCAGGGATAAGAGGCTACACCTTC. Protein: CAIKGGAGIRGYTF.

This chain uses TRBV7-6 with TRBJ2-2; D is perhaps TRBD1 (6 bases). Germline CDR1 reads SGHVS; CDR2 reads FNYEAQ. The CDR3 covers 17 residues. Trimming shortened V by 2 bases and J by 4 bases, and 17 bases separated the two germline ends. Written as DNA, the CDR3 is TGTGCCAGCAGCTTAATGGGGGCCGTGCCGCCCACCGGGGAGCTGTTTTTT. Translating it yields CASSLMGAVPPTGELFF.

This clone was counted once. V and J are TRBV24-1 and TRBJ2-3; 7 bases agree with TRBD2. The germline V gene has CDR1 KGHDR and CDR2 SFDVKD. CDR3 size: 14 residues. The trim removed 4 bases at V and 3 bases at J, leaving 3 bases unmatched. The CDR3 region is CATSDGGGTDTQYF. CDR3 DNA sequence: TGTGCCACCAGTGACGGGGGAGGGACAGATACGCAGTATTTT.

This sequence joins TRBV7-3 and TRBJ2-3, with 8 nucleotides matching TRBD2. In germline, CDR1 is SGHTA, CDR2 FQGTGA. V was pared by 8 bases and J by 1 base, with 5 bases of the junction left unmatched. The CDR3 consists of 14 residues. CDR3 sequence reads: CASSRAGGTDTQYF. Here the CDR3 DNA reads TGTGCCAGCTCTCGAGCGGGGGGCACAGATACGCAGTATTTT.

The chain's CDR3 is CASSPGTSGIPGGETQYF. The CDR3 coding sequence is TGTGCCAGCAGCCCCGGGACTAGCGGGATACCCGGGGGAGAGACCCAGTACTTC. V gene TRBV7-9 combines with J gene TRBJ2-5, with 13 positions matching TRBD2. Per the germline V gene, CDR1 is SEHNR and CDR2 is FQNEAQ (reference sequence). Trimming at V came to 5 bases and at J to 4 bases, leaving 13 bases not matched to a gene. The CDR3 sequence is 18 residues long. Looking up the rest from reference TRBV7-9 and TRBJ2-5 gives the full variable domain: DTGVSQNPRHKITKRGQNVTFRCDPISEHNRLYWYRQTLGQGPEFLTYFQNEAQLEKSRLLSDRFSAERPKGSFSTLEIQRTEQGDSAMYLCASSPGTSGIPGGETQYFGPGTRLLVL.

The chain joins TRBV7-9 to TRBJ2-3, with unresolved D. CDR3 length: 16 amino acids. Between the trimmed V and J ends, which lost 1 base and 0 bases, there was a span of 11 bases. CDR1 is SEHNR and CDR2 is FQNEAQ in the germline V gene (reference sequence). The CDR3 nucleotides read TGTGCCAGCAGCTTAGAAATCGAGCGAAGCACAGATACGCAGTATTTT. Translation: CASSLEIERSTDTQYF.

The gene calls are TRBV28 and TRBJ1-2; possible D gene TRBD1, 6 bases. Germline values: CDR1 MDHEN, CDR2 SYDVKM. The V end lost 6 bases, the J end lost 10 bases, and 24 bases lay between the germline ends. The CDR3 loop spans 15 amino acids. CDR3 loop: CASRSGGGLRGDYTF. CDR3 sequence (DNA): TGTGCCAGCAGGTCTGGGGGGGGCTTACGCGGAGACTACACCTTC.

This rearrangement joins TRBV2 to TRBJ1-4, with a weak D call TRBD1 (5 bases). Trimming took 3 bases from V and 1 from J, leaving 18 bases between them. Germline V gene sequence: CDR1 SNHLY, CDR2 FYNNEI. CDR3 length: 18 residues. CDR3: CASSDGGVRTETNEKLFF. The CDR3 DNA follows: TGTGCCAGCAGTGACGGGGGAGTACGAACGGAAACTAATGAAAAACTGTTTTTT. The whole variable domain, remainder taken from reference TRBV2 and TRBJ1-4, is EPEVTQTPSHQVTQMGQEVILRCVPISNHLYFYWYRQILGQKVEFLVSFYNNEISEKSEIFDDQFSVERPDGSNFTLKIRSTKLEDSAMYFCASSDGGVRTETNEKLFFGSGTQLSVL.

By sample share, this clone is medium-sized. The chain is built from TRBV2 and TRBJ2-1, with a possible D match to TRBD1 (7 bases). The V gene's germline CDR1 is SNHLY and CDR2 FYNNEI. V was trimmed by 6 bases and J by 0 bases, leaving 15 bases between them. The CDR3 is made up of 16 amino acids. CDR3 in amino acids: CASSLPQGGSYNEQFF. CDR3 DNA sequence: TGTGCCAGCAGCCTACCCCAGGGGGGCTCCTACAATGAGCAGTTCTTC.

Comment on this clone: At one of its ends the junction is not consistent with the germline gene, which may arise from a read error. The chain joins TRBV7-2 to TRBJ1-2, with 10 nucleotides matching TRBD1. The germline V gene encodes CDR1 SGHTA and CDR2 FQGNSA. The CDR3 extends over 14 amino acids. The CDR3 DNA reads TGTGCCAGCAGCTCATGGACAGGGGGAGGTCCAATTCAATTC. This encodes CASSSWTGGGPIQF.

This rearrangement joins TRBV6-5 to TRBJ2-1; D gene uncertain. From germline, CDR1 is MNHEY and CDR2 SVGAGI. V dropped 7 bases and J dropped 2 bases, with 9 bases sitting between them. This CDR3 spans 13 amino acids. The CDR3 reads CASIKLTYNEQFF. CDR3 DNA sequence: TGTGCCAGCATTAAGCTGACCTACAATGAGCAGTTCTTC.

CDR3 sequence reads: CASSSRGALNTEAFF. Written as DNA, the CDR3 is TGCGCCAGCAGCTCGCGGGGGGCGCTGAACACTGAAGCTTTCTTT. The chain employs TRBV5-1 and TRBJ1-1; a weak D match, TRBD1 (6 bases). The CDR3 loop spans 15 amino acids. The ends were cut back, 3 bases at V and 0 bases at J, with 12 bases in the middle. Germline CDR1 reads SGHRS; CDR2 reads YFSETQ.

This chain joins TRBV30 and TRBJ1-1; TRBD1 agrees at 8 bases. This CDR3 is 13 amino acids long. The germline V gene encodes CDR1 GTSNPN and CDR2 SVGIG (reference sequence). V dropped 6 bases and J dropped 2; count of bases not matched to a gene: 5. CDR3 sequence: CACLQGVNTEAFF. The CDR3 region has the DNA TGTGCCTGTTTACAGGGGGTAAACACTGAAGCTTTCTTT.

The rearrangement uses TRBV5-8 and TRBJ1-1; D may be TRBD1 (5 bases). This CDR3 comprises 15 residues. The germline V gene encodes CDR1 SGHTS and CDR2 YDEGEE. Trimming removed 4 bases from V and 5 bases from J, with 18 bases in between. CDR3 amino acids: CASSRGTPRLTEAFF. The CDR3 region has the DNA TGTGCCAGCAGCCGGGGGACGCCCCGATTAACTGAAGCTTTCTTT.

This clone has only one observation. The chain's CDR3 is CSAEDRDDTGELFF. For the CDR3, the DNA is TGCAGCGCCGAGGACAGGGATGACACCGGGGAGCTGTTTTTT. V and J are TRBV29-1 and TRBJ2-2; 8 bases are a match to TRBD1. The V gene's germline CDR1 is SQVTM and CDR2 ANQGSEA. CDR3 length equals 14 residues. Trimming at V came to 7 bases and at J to 3 bases, leaving 7 bases not matched to a gene.

J is TRBJ2-7 and V is TRBV18; possible D gene TRBD2, 6 bases. V lost 9 bases, J lost 7 bases, and 25 bases lay in between. This CDR3 region has 15 residues. CDR1 and CDR2 (germline): KGHSH, LQKENI. The CDR3 loop is CASQDGSGRYFEQYV. The CDR3 region has the DNA TGTGCCAGTCAGGACGGGAGCGGCAGGTATTTTGAGCAGTACGTC.

V is TRBV15 and J is TRBJ2-5; D gene unclear. This CDR3 is built from 14 residues. V lost 1 base and J lost 3, with 9 bases in between. Germline loops: CDR1 LNHNV, CDR2 YYDKDF (reference sequence). CDR3 bases: TGTGCCACCAGCAGAGGCCCCAGTAAAGAGACCCAGTACTTC. Protein sequence: CATSRGPSKETQYF.

The chain has TRBV7-6 and TRBJ2-1; the D is unclear. In germline, CDR1 is SGHVS, CDR2 FNYEAQ. CDR3 size: 17 residues. V was cut by 2 bases and J by 0 bases, with 14 bases left in between. The CDR3 nucleotides read TGTGCCAGCAGCTTAATTCGCAGTTCGAACTCCTACAATGAGCAGTTCTTC. Residues: CASSLIRSSNSYNEQFF.

The chain has TRBV7-9 and TRBJ1-1, with unresolved D. Trimming took off 2 bases at V and 5 bases at J, with 9 bases between the two ends. CDR3 length equals 13 residues. Germline lookup yields CDR1 SEHNR and CDR2 FQNEAQ (reference sequence). DNA for the CDR3: TGTGCCAGCAGCTTAAAGGAGGAGACTGAAGCTTTCTTT. Translated: CASSLKEETEAFF.

This sequence joins TRBV5-4 and TRBJ2-7, with D uncertain. The CDR3 length is 15 residues. Germline assignment: CDR1 SGHNT and CDR2 YYREEE (reference sequence). The V and J ends lost 3 bases and 6 bases respectively, with 19 bases between them. The CDR3 coding sequence is TGTGCCAGCAGCTCACCCGGTCAGGCCCAAAGCGAGCAGTACTTC. Translation: CASSSPGQAQSEQYF.

The chain uses TRBV19 and TRBJ2-1, with D tentatively TRBD1 (7 bases). Looked up from germline, CDR1 is LNHDA and CDR2 is SQIVND (reference sequence). Between the trimmed V and J ends, which lost 3 bases and 9 bases, there was a span of 18 bases. The CDR3 is made up of 15 amino acids. The CDR3, as DNA: TGTGCCAGTAGTATTCTCAGGGGGGCGTTGGGTGAGCAGTTCTTC. Amino acid sequence: CASSILRGALGEQFF.

This chain links TRBV7-3 with TRBJ2-3, with TRBD2 matching over 13 bases. V shed 1 base, J shed 5 bases, and the junction held 6 bases outside the gene matches. This CDR3 comprises 17 residues. Germline V CDR1 and CDR2: SGHTA, FQGTGA. CDR3 amino acids: CASSLRTTSGGRDTQYF. The CDR3 coding sequence is TGTGCCAGCAGCTTAAGAACGACTAGCGGGGGGAGAGATACGCAGTATTTT.